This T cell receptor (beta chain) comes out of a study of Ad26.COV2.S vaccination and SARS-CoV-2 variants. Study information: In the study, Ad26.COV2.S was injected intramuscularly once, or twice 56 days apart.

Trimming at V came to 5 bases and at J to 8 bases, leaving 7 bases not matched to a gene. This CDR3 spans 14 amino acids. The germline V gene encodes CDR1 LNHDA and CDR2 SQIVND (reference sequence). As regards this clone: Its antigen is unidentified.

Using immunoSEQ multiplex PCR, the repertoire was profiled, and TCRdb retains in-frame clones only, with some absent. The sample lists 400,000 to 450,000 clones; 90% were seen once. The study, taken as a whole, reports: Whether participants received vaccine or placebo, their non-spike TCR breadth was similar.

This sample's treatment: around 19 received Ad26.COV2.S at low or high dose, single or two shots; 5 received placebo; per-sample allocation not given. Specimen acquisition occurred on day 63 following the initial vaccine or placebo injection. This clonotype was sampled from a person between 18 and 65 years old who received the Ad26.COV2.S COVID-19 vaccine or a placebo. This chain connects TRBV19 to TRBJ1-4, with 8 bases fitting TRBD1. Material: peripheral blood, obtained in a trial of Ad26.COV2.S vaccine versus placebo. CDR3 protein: CASSARGQGEKLFF. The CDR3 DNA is TGTGCCAGTAGTGCCAGGGGGCAAGGAGAAAAACTGTTTTTT. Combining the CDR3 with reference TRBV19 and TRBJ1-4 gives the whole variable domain DGGITQSPKYLFRKEGQNVTLSCEQNLNHDAMYWYRQDPGQGLRLIYYSQIVNDFQKGDIAEGYSVSREKKESFPLTVTSAQKNPTAFYLCASSARGQGEKLFFGSGTQLSVL.